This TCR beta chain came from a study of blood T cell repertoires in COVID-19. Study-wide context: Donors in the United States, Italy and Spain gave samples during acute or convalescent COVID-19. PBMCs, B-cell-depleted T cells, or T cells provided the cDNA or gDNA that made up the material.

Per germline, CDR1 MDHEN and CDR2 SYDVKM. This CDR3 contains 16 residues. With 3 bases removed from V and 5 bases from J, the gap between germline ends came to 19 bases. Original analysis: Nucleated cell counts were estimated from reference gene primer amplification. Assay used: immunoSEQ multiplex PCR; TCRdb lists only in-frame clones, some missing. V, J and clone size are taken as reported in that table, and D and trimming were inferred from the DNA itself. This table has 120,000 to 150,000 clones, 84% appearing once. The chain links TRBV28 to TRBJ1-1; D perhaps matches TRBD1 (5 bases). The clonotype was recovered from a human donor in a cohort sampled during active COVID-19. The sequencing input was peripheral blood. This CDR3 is CASSFGSAGRDTEAFF. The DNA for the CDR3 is TGTGCCAGCAGTTTCGGTTCGGCAGGGAGGGATACTGAAGCTTTCTTT.